One T cell receptor (beta chain) is described in this entry. Antigen unknown. The CDR3 loop spans 16 amino acids. Per the germline V gene, CDR1 is SGHNT and CDR2 is YYREEE (reference sequence). V shed 4 bases and J 5 bases; nucleotides not matched to a gene: 10. If patients had autoimmune disease history or systemic immunosuppression, they were excluded. These data are taken from a study of OX40 agonist ivuxolimab in advanced cancers. General study results and limits: Some nonresponders additionally presented with little normalized T-cell clonal expansion. Some of the lowest clonal expansion was seen in partial responders at 0.1-3.0 mg/kg.

Method: immunoSEQ multiplex PCR; TCRdb's copy keeps in-frame clones and lacks some. This table has about 79,000 clones, around 93% appearing once. This receptor was identified in an adult with an advanced solid tumor such as melanoma, head and neck, liver or kidney cancer. Sequencing used CD4+ or CD8+ T cells sorted from blood, obtained in a trial of the OX40 agonist ivuxolimab. This rearrangement joins TRBV5-4 to TRBJ2-2; 8 bases are a match to TRBD1. CDR3 residues: CASSPRQGARTGELFF. In DNA form, the CDR3 reads TGTGCCAGCAGCCCCAGGCAGGGGGCGCGTACCGGGGAGCTGTTTTTT.